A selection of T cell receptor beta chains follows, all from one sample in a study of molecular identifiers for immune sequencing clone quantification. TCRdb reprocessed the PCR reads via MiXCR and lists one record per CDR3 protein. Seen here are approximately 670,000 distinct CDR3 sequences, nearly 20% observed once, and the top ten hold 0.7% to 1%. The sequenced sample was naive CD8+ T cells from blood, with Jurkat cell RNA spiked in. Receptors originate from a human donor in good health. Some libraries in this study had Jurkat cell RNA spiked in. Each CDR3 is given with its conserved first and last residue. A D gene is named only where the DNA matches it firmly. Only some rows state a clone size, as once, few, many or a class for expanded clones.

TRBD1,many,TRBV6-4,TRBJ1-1,CASSPGQGPHEAFF,TGTGCCAGCAGTCCGGGACAGGGTCCTCATGAAGCTTTCTTT
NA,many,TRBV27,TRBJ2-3,CASSSGGAGDKDTQYF,TGTGCCAGCAGTTCAGGGGGGGCCGGAGACAAAGATACGCAGTATTTT
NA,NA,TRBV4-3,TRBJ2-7,CASSQDGPYEQYF,TGCGCCAGCAGCCAAGACGGGCCCTACGAGCAGTACTTC
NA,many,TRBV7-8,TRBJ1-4,CASSQTTVATNEKLFF,TGTGCCAGCAGTCAAACGACGGTTGCAACTAATGAAAAACTGTTTTTT
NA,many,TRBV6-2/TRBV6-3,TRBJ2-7,CASSYAVVYEQYF,TGTGCCAGCAGTTACGCAGTGGTCTACGAGCAGTACTTC
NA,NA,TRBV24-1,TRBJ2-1,CATSDGENEQFF,TGTGCCACCAGTGACGGTGAAAATGAGCAGTTCTTC
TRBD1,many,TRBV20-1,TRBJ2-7,CSLRGSSYEQYF,TGCAGTCTCAGGGGGAGCTCCTACGAGCAGTACTTC
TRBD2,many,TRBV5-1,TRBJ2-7,CASRRTSGSSYEQYF,TGCGCCAGCAGACGGACTAGCGGGAGTTCGTACGAGCAGTACTTC
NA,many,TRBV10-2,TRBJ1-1,CASSESRTTEAFF,TGCGCCAGCAGTGAGTCGAGGACCACTGAAGCTTTCTTT
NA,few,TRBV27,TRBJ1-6,CASSARDYNSPLHF,TGTGCCAGCAGTGCCCGGGACTATAATTCACCCCTCCACTTT
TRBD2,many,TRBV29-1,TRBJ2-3,CSDIAGVADTQYF,TGCAGCGATATAGCGGGAGTTGCAGATACGCAGTATTTT
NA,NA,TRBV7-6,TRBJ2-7,CASSLGRLEQYF,TGTGCCAGCAGCTTAGGGCGGCTCGAGCAGTACTTC
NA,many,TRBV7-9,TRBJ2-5,CASSLVVRQETQYF,TGTGCCAGCAGCTTAGTAGTCAGACAAGAGACCCAGTACTTC
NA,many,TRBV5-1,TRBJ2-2,CASSFGSNTGELFF,TGCGCCAGCAGCTTCGGGTCGAACACCGGGGAGCTGTTTTTT
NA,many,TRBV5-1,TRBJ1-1,CASSLEAASTEAFF,TGCGCCAGCAGCTTAGAAGCAGCTTCCACTGAAGCTTTCTTT
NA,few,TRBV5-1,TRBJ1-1,CAGSLAVNTEAFF,TGCGCCGGCAGCTTGGCAGTGAACACTGAAGCTTTCTTT
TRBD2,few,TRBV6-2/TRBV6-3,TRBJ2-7,CASFGGSGEQYF,TGTGCCAGCTTCGGGGGGAGTGGCGAGCAGTACTTC
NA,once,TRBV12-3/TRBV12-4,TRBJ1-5,CASSFGIGTSNQPQHF,TGTGCCAGCAGTTTTGGTATCGGGACTTCCAATCAGCCCCAGCATTTT
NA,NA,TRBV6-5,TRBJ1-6,CASSYSQDSPLHF,TGTGCCAGCAGTTACTCTCAGGATTCACCCCTCCACTTT
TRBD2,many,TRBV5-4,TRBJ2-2,CASSTGLAGSTGELFF,TGTGCCAGCAGCACAGGACTAGCGGGAAGCACCGGGGAGCTGTTTTTT
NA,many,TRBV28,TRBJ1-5,CASSHGGGSNQPQHF,TGTGCCAGCAGTCACGGGGGGGGGAGCAATCAGCCCCAGCATTTT
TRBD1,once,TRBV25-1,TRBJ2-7,CASSELLDRGYEQYF,TGTGCCAGCAGTGAATTACTGGACAGGGGGTACGAGCAGTACTTC
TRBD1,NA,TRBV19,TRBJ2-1,CASSPWDRGENEQFF,TGTGCCAGTAGTCCATGGGACAGGGGGGAGAATGAGCAGTTCTTC
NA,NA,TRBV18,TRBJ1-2,CASSQDRSGYTF,TGTGCCAGCTCACAAGACAGGTCTGGCTACACCTTC
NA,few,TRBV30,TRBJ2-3,CAWSPGDTQYF,TGTGCCTGGAGCCCAGGGGATACGCAGTATTTT
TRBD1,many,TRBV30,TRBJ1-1,CAWGTGMNTEAFF,TGTGCCTGGGGGACAGGGATGAACACTGAAGCTTTCTTT
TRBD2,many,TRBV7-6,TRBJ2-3,CASSHLAGASGSTDTQYF,TGTGCCAGCAGCCACCTAGCGGGAGCATCCGGTTCTACAGATACGCAGTATTTT
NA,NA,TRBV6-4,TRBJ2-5,CASSERGKETQYF,TGTGCCAGCAGCGAAAGGGGAAAAGAGACCCAGTACTTC
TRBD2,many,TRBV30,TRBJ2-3,CAWSGGTQQALAGITDTQYF,TGTGCCTGGAGTGGGGGTACCCAACAGGCCCTAGCGGGGATCACAGATACGCAGTATTTT
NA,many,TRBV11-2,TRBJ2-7,CASSHPGLGSYEQYF,TGTGCCAGCAGCCATCCCGGTCTAGGGTCCTACGAGCAGTACTTC
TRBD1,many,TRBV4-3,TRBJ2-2,CASSQGTGNTGELFF,TGCGCCAGCAGCCAAGGGACAGGGAACACCGGGGAGCTGTTTTTT